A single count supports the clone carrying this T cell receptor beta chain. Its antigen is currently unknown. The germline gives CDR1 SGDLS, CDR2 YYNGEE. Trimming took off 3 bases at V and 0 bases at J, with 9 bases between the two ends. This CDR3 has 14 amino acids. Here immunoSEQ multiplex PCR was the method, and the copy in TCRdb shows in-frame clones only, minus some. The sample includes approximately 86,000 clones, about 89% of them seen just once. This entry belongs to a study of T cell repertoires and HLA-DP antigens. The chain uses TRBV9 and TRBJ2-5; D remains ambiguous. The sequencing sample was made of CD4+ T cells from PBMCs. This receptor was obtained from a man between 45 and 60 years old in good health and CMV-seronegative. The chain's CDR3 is CASSALDNQETQYF. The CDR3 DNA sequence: TGTGCCAGCAGCGCCTTAGATAACCAAGAGACCCAGTACTTC.